A selection of T cell receptor beta chains follows, all from one sample in a study of vaccination and CD4 T cells after COVID-19. For these TCRs, the target antigens are not known. Each CDR3 protein gets one entry after TCRdb re-called the PCR reads with MiXCR. The sample includes 9,500 to 15,000 distinct CDR3 sequences, roughly three fifths seen only once; the top ten take 8.7%. The input for sequencing was CD4+ T cells from blood, cultured in vitro, taken before SARS-CoV-2 vaccination. The receptors stem from a human donor who had recovered from COVID-19. CDR3s include the opening cysteine and the closing phenylalanine or tryptophan. A D gene is named only where the DNA matches it firmly. Rows may omit the clone size; those that give it use once, few, many or a size class.

v_call: TRBV7-2
clone_size: -
j_call: TRBJ1-6
d_call: -
cdr3_nt: TGTGCCAGCAGCCGCGCGATCAGGGACCTTTCACCCCTCCACTTT
cdr3_aa: CASSRAIRDLSPLHF

v_call: TRBV20-1
clone_size: few
j_call: TRBJ2-5
d_call: -
cdr3_nt: TGCAGTGCCGGACGTCGTTCGGGACTCCAAGAGACCCAGTACTTC
cdr3_aa: CSAGRRSGLQETQYF

v_call: TRBV27
clone_size: -
j_call: TRBJ2-3
d_call: TRBD2
cdr3_nt: TGTGCCAGCAGTTCCGCGGGGGGAACAGATACGCAGTATTTT
cdr3_aa: CASSSAGGTDTQYF

v_call: TRBV20-1
clone_size: few
j_call: TRBJ2-3
d_call: TRBD2
cdr3_nt: TGCAGTGCTAACCCGGGACTAGCTGTTCTGGATACGCAGTATTTT
cdr3_aa: CSANPGLAVLDTQYF

v_call: TRBV12-3/TRBV12-4
clone_size: once
j_call: TRBJ2-7
d_call: -
cdr3_nt: TGTGCCAGCAGTTCCTCCGGGACGGGAAGGGGTTACGAGCAGTACTTC
cdr3_aa: CASSSSGTGRGYEQYF

v_call: TRBV7-2
clone_size: -
j_call: TRBJ2-3
d_call: -
cdr3_nt: TGTGCCAGCAGCTTAAATACCTTTTCGCAGGGTCAGCCCCAGTATTTT
cdr3_aa: CASSLNTFSQGQPQYF

v_call: TRBV20-1
clone_size: -
j_call: TRBJ2-2
d_call: TRBD2
cdr3_nt: TGCAGTGCTCGTCGGACTAGCGGTGATACGAACACCGGGGAGCTGTTTTTT
cdr3_aa: CSARRTSGDTNTGELFF

v_call: TRBV19
clone_size: -
j_call: TRBJ1-6
d_call: -
cdr3_nt: TGTGCCAGTAGTTCCCCTCTGGATAATTCACCCCTCCACTTT
cdr3_aa: CASSSPLDNSPLHF

v_call: TRBV6-1
clone_size: -
j_call: TRBJ1-3
d_call: -
cdr3_nt: TGTGCCAGCAGTGAAGCCTTCAGGAGTCCTGGAAACACCATATATTTT
cdr3_aa: CASSEAFRSPGNTIYF

v_call: TRBV2
clone_size: -
j_call: TRBJ2-5
d_call: -
cdr3_nt: TGTGCCAGCAGGGACCAAGAGACCCAGTACTTC
cdr3_aa: CASRDQETQYF

v_call: TRBV7-2
clone_size: few
j_call: TRBJ2-4
d_call: -
cdr3_nt: TGTGCCAGCAGCTCCCGGACAGCCAAAAACATTCAGTACTTC
cdr3_aa: CASSSRTAKNIQYF

v_call: TRBV6-1
clone_size: -
j_call: TRBJ1-4
d_call: TRBD1
cdr3_nt: TGTGCCAGCAGGACGACAGGGGGCAGTGAAAAACTGTTTTTT
cdr3_aa: CASRTTGGSEKLFF

v_call: TRBV10-3
clone_size: -
j_call: TRBJ1-2
d_call: -
cdr3_nt: TGTGCCATCAGTGATTATAAAACAGCTAACTATGGCTACACCTTC
cdr3_aa: CAISDYKTANYGYTF

v_call: TRBV28
clone_size: -
j_call: TRBJ1-2
d_call: TRBD1
cdr3_nt: TGTGCCAGCAGTACAGGGGGGACCTATGGCTACACCTTC
cdr3_aa: CASSTGGTYGYTF

v_call: TRBV30
clone_size: -
j_call: TRBJ1-6
d_call: -
cdr3_nt: TGTGCCTGGAGGTCAGGTAGTGGTTCACCCCTCCACTTT
cdr3_aa: CAWRSGSGSPLHF

v_call: TRBV11-3
clone_size: -
j_call: TRBJ2-5
d_call: -
cdr3_nt: TGTGCCAGCAGCCCGCAGGGTCCGGGGGTACAAGAGACCCAGTACTTC
cdr3_aa: CASSPQGPGVQETQYF

v_call: TRBV7-6
clone_size: few
j_call: TRBJ2-2
d_call: -
cdr3_nt: TGTGCCAGCAGCTTAGGCTTCCTGAACACCGGGGAGCTGTTTTTT
cdr3_aa: CASSLGFLNTGELFF

v_call: TRBV27
clone_size: -
j_call: TRBJ2-1
d_call: -
cdr3_nt: TGTGCCAGCAGTTCGAACAGTGGTAGGAGTGAGCAGTTCTTC
cdr3_aa: CASSSNSGRSEQFF

v_call: TRBV30
clone_size: -
j_call: TRBJ1-1
d_call: -
cdr3_nt: TGTGCCTGGGGGCAAGGCACTGAAGCTTTCTTT
cdr3_aa: CAWGQGTEAFF

v_call: TRBV6-5
clone_size: -
j_call: TRBJ1-2
d_call: -
cdr3_nt: TGTGCCAGCAGTTACGGGCCGGGTGGCTACACCTTC
cdr3_aa: CASSYGPGGYTF

v_call: TRBV19
clone_size: few
j_call: TRBJ1-3
d_call: TRBD1
cdr3_nt: TGTGCCAGTAGTATCCAAACCGGGACAGGGGAAGGAAACACCATATATTTT
cdr3_aa: CASSIQTGTGEGNTIYF

v_call: TRBV19
clone_size: -
j_call: TRBJ1-5
d_call: -
cdr3_nt: TGTGCCAGTAGTGGTAGCACAGGGCCCAATCAGCCCCAGCATTTT
cdr3_aa: CASSGSTGPNQPQHF

v_call: TRBV20-1
clone_size: few
j_call: TRBJ2-5
d_call: -
cdr3_nt: TGCAGTGCTACAGGAGTAGATCTCCAAGAGACCCAGTACTTC
cdr3_aa: CSATGVDLQETQYF

v_call: TRBV11-2
clone_size: -
j_call: TRBJ1-1
d_call: -
cdr3_nt: TGTGCCAGCAGCTTAGTCAGCAGGGGAGGTGGCACTGAAGCTTTCTTT
cdr3_aa: CASSLVSRGGGTEAFF

v_call: TRBV28
clone_size: -
j_call: TRBJ2-7
d_call: TRBD2
cdr3_nt: TGTGCCAGCAATGGACTAGCCGGCTCCTACGAGCAGTACTTC
cdr3_aa: CASNGLAGSYEQYF

v_call: TRBV20-1
clone_size: few
j_call: TRBJ1-5
d_call: TRBD1
cdr3_nt: TGCAGTGCTAGACGACAGGGGTATAGCAATCAGCCCCAGCATTTT
cdr3_aa: CSARRQGYSNQPQHF

v_call: TRBV6-2/TRBV6-3
clone_size: once
j_call: TRBJ1-5
d_call: -
cdr3_nt: TGTGCCAGCAGTCCTCGGACCCCGGGGGGCAATCAGCCCCAGCATTTT
cdr3_aa: CASSPRTPGGNQPQHF

v_call: TRBV15
clone_size: -
j_call: TRBJ2-3
d_call: -
cdr3_nt: TGTGCCACCAGCAGAGCCACAGATACGCAGTATTTT
cdr3_aa: CATSRATDTQYF

v_call: TRBV5-4
clone_size: -
j_call: TRBJ1-1
d_call: -
cdr3_nt: TGTGCCAGCAGCTTGGACAGGGAGAACACTGAAGCTTTCTTT
cdr3_aa: CASSLDRENTEAFF

v_call: TRBV19
clone_size: medium-sized
j_call: TRBJ1-5
d_call: -
cdr3_nt: TGTGCCAGTAGTATAAGTGTGGGGCAGGGCAATCAGCCCCAGCATTTT
cdr3_aa: CASSISVGQGNQPQHF

v_call: TRBV7-9
clone_size: -
j_call: TRBJ2-7
d_call: -
cdr3_nt: TGTGCCAGCAGCTTAGGCGCGGGACCCCCCTACGAGCAGTACTTC
cdr3_aa: CASSLGAGPPYEQYF

v_call: TRBV6-1
clone_size: -
j_call: TRBJ1-2
d_call: -
cdr3_nt: TGTGCCAGCAGGGTGACGGGGGAAGTGGGCTACACCTTC
cdr3_aa: CASRVTGEVGYTF

v_call: TRBV10-3
clone_size: -
j_call: TRBJ2-7
d_call: -
cdr3_nt: TGTGCCATCACGGCGGGACAGCCGTACGAGCAGTACTTC
cdr3_aa: CAITAGQPYEQYF

v_call: TRBV7-2
clone_size: few
j_call: TRBJ1-2
d_call: TRBD1
cdr3_nt: TGTGCCAGCAGCCGTGGAGCCAGGGGGTATGGCTACACCTTC
cdr3_aa: CASSRGARGYGYTF

v_call: TRBV6-1
clone_size: -
j_call: TRBJ2-5
d_call: -
cdr3_nt: TGTGCCAGCAGTGAGGGACATGGGACCCAGTACTTC
cdr3_aa: CASSEGHGTQYF

v_call: TRBV20-1
clone_size: -
j_call: TRBJ2-2
d_call: -
cdr3_nt: TGCAGTTCCTCCACAGGGTCGGCCACCGGGGAGCTGTTTTTT
cdr3_aa: CSSSTGSATGELFF

v_call: TRBV7-9
clone_size: few
j_call: TRBJ2-2
d_call: TRBD2
cdr3_nt: TGTGCCAGCAGCTTAGTAGGACTAGTGCCGGGCACCGGGGAGCTGTTTTTT
cdr3_aa: CASSLVGLVPGTGELFF

v_call: TRBV7-3
clone_size: -
j_call: TRBJ1-1
d_call: TRBD1
cdr3_nt: TGTGCCAGCAGCCACGGACAGGGGCACACTGAAGCTTTCTTT
cdr3_aa: CASSHGQGHTEAFF

v_call: TRBV20-1
clone_size: -
j_call: TRBJ2-5
d_call: -
cdr3_nt: TGCAGTGCTCTGACGGGTGCTGGGGAGACCCAGTACTTC
cdr3_aa: CSALTGAGETQYF

v_call: TRBV20-1
clone_size: -
j_call: TRBJ2-1
d_call: TRBD2
cdr3_nt: TGCAGTGCTAGAGTTCCGACTAGCGGGAGGGCTTCTGGTGAGCAGTTCTTC
cdr3_aa: CSARVPTSGRASGEQFF

v_call: TRBV2
clone_size: -
j_call: TRBJ2-4
d_call: TRBD1
cdr3_nt: TGTGCCAGCAGTGCCCGGGACAGGCAAAACATTCAGTACTTC
cdr3_aa: CASSARDRQNIQYF

v_call: TRBV11-3
clone_size: -
j_call: TRBJ2-2
d_call: -
cdr3_nt: TGTGCCAGCAGCTTGGACCCCCAGACCGGGGAGCTGTTTTTT
cdr3_aa: CASSLDPQTGELFF

v_call: TRBV2
clone_size: -
j_call: TRBJ1-1
d_call: -
cdr3_nt: TGTGCCAGCAGTGTTTCGGGGGGTTGGACTGAAGCTTTCTTT
cdr3_aa: CASSVSGGWTEAFF

v_call: TRBV7-6
clone_size: -
j_call: TRBJ1-6
d_call: -
cdr3_nt: TGTGCCAGCAGCTTATCAGGCTCCTATAATTCACCCCTCCACTTT
cdr3_aa: CASSLSGSYNSPLHF

v_call: TRBV29-1
clone_size: once
j_call: TRBJ1-2
d_call: -
cdr3_nt: TGCAGCGTCGTGGGTACTAACTATGGCTACACCTTC
cdr3_aa: CSVVGTNYGYTF

v_call: TRBV19
clone_size: -
j_call: TRBJ1-2
d_call: -
cdr3_nt: TGTGCCAGTAGTATTCCAAACTCTCACTCCTACGGCTACACCTTC
cdr3_aa: CASSIPNSHSYGYTF

v_call: TRBV6-1
clone_size: few
j_call: TRBJ1-5
d_call: TRBD1
cdr3_nt: TGTGCCAGCAGACCCTCCCGGACAGGGTTCGGACAGCCCCAGCATTTT
cdr3_aa: CASRPSRTGFGQPQHF

v_call: TRBV15
clone_size: -
j_call: TRBJ1-2
d_call: -
cdr3_nt: TGTGCCACCAGCAGAGAGGGGATGGGCTATGGCTACACCTTC
cdr3_aa: CATSREGMGYGYTF

v_call: TRBV6-1
clone_size: -
j_call: TRBJ2-7
d_call: TRBD1
cdr3_nt: TGTGCCAGCAGCCGATCTTTGGGACAGTCGATCTACGAGCAGTACTTC
cdr3_aa: CASSRSLGQSIYEQYF

v_call: TRBV11-3
clone_size: once
j_call: TRBJ2-7
d_call: TRBD1
cdr3_nt: TGTGCCAGCAGCTGGTCCGGGACAGGTGCCTACGAGCAGTACTTC
cdr3_aa: CASSWSGTGAYEQYF

v_call: TRBV6-1
clone_size: -
j_call: TRBJ2-1
d_call: -
cdr3_nt: TGTGCCAGCAGCATCATTACGGGAAGCTCCTACAATGAGCAGTTCTTC
cdr3_aa: CASSIITGSSYNEQFF

v_call: TRBV7-2
clone_size: few
j_call: TRBJ2-7
d_call: -
cdr3_nt: TGTGCCAGCAGCCCTGGTTGGGGTCGGACGAACGAGCAGTACTTC
cdr3_aa: CASSPGWGRTNEQYF